The clone carrying this T cell receptor (beta chain) was detected a few times. The target antigen is unknown. Unique molecular identifiers were added to individual cDNA molecules. In TCRdb, the 5' RACE reads were re-called with MiXCR into one record per CDR3 protein. Of approximately 70,000 distinct CDR3 sequences in the sample, about an eighth are singletons; the top ten hold about 14%. The data stem from a study of early T cells in non-severe SARS-CoV-2 infection. Across the whole study: Investigators sequenced bulk RNA drawn from unsorted whole blood, and chains remained unpaired. Findings of the study overall: CD4 and private specificities were missed by VDJdb matching, which favored anti-spike CD8 responses.

The ends lost 5 bases at V and 8 bases at J; junction bases unmatched: 11. Germline V gene lookup returns CDR1 SGHAT and CDR2 FQDESV (reference sequence). The CDR3 loop spans 16 amino acids. Input material: whole blood. The chain joins TRBV11-1 to TRBJ2-2; 10 nucleotides match TRBD2. The TCR was taken from an adult who was a healthcare worker with PCR-confirmed SARS-CoV-2 infection or an uninfected control (not recorded which). CDR3 sequence: CASSSSGGPGRGELFF. The CDR3 bases are TGTGCCAGCAGCAGTAGCGGGGGGCCTGGCCGAGGGGAGCTGTTTTTT.